Listed below are T cell receptor beta chains from one sample, sequenced in a study of cytomegalovirus exposure and HLA in healthy donors. Method: immunoSEQ multiplex PCR; TCRdb's copy keeps in-frame clones and lacks some. Of more than 150,000 clones listed, 85% to 90% are singletons. What was sequenced was PBMCs. The receptors come from a man in his late teens or twenties in good health and CMV-seronegative. Each CDR3 is given with its conserved first and last residue. The order of the fields is J gene, V gene, D gene, clone size, CDR3 protein, CDR3 DNA. D genes are given only for firm matches. Size is stated for part of the rows, as once, few or many counts, or as a class when the clone is expanded.

J: TRBJ2-3
V: TRBV19
D: TRBD1
size: NA
CDR3: CASSARGGTSTDTQYF
DNA: TGTGCCAGTAGTGCCCGAGGGGGCACGAGCACAGATACGCAGTATTTT

J: TRBJ1-4
V: TRBV2
D: TRBD1
size: NA
CDR3: CASRRQGATEKLFF
DNA: TGTGCCAGCAGGCGACAGGGGGCGACGGAAAAACTGTTTTTT

J: TRBJ2-5
V: TRBV7-6
D: TRBD1
size: NA
CDR3: CASSRGTGKETQYF
DNA: TGTGCCAGCAGCCGAGGGACAGGGAAAGAGACCCAGTACTTC

J: TRBJ2-2
V: TRBV25-1
D: TRBD2
size: NA
CDR3: CASSPKRGGNTGELFF
DNA: TGTGCCAGCAGCCCAAAGCGGGGTGGGAACACCGGGGAGCTGTTTTTT

J: TRBJ1-1
V: TRBV5-4
D: TRBD1
size: NA
CDR3: CASSNPYGGQGTNTEAFF
DNA: TGTGCCAGCAGCAACCCGTATGGGGGACAGGGGACGAACACTGAAGCTTTCTTT

J: TRBJ1-3
V: TRBV27
D: NA
size: NA
CDR3: CASSSTGDWSSGNTIYF
DNA: TGTGCCAGCAGTTCTACGGGGGACTGGAGCTCTGGAAACACCATATATTTT

J: TRBJ2-2
V: TRBV18
D: NA
size: NA
CDR3: CASSPRSPGRGNTGELFF
DNA: TGTGCCAGCTCACCGCGATCTCCCGGGAGAGGGAACACCGGGGAGCTGTTTTTT

J: TRBJ1-3
V: TRBV6-1
D: NA
size: NA
CDR3: CASSDATPRSGNTIYF
DNA: TGTGCCAGCAGTGATGCGACTCCACGCTCTGGAAACACCATATATTTT

J: TRBJ2-5
V: TRBV9
D: TRBD2
size: NA
CDR3: CASSVEAGLETQYF
DNA: TGTGCCAGCAGCGTAGAAGCGGGGCTTGAGACCCAGTACTTC

J: TRBJ2-1
V: TRBV10-1
D: TRBD2
size: NA
CDR3: CASSESAGGTYNEQFF
DNA: TGCGCCAGCAGTGAGTCGGCGGGGGGGACCTACAATGAGCAGTTCTTC

J: TRBJ1-2
V: TRBV14
D: TRBD1
size: NA
CDR3: CASSHFGTGIGYTF
DNA: TGTGCCAGCAGCCATTTTGGGACAGGGATTGGCTACACCTTC

J: TRBJ1-1
V: TRBV7-2
D: NA
size: NA
CDR3: CASGQNTEAFF
DNA: TGTGCCAGTGGCCAGAACACTGAAGCTTTCTTT

J: TRBJ1-1
V: TRBV4-1
D: NA
size: NA
CDR3: CASSQDPKMEAFF
DNA: TGCGCCAGCAGCCAAGACCCAAAAATGGAAGCTTTCTTT

J: TRBJ2-5
V: TRBV14
D: NA
size: NA
CDR3: CASSQDRPNTQYF
DNA: TGTGCCAGCAGCCAAGATCGTCCTAATACCCAGTACTTC

J: TRBJ1-1
V: TRBV27
D: NA
size: NA
CDR3: CASSIRGGTEAFF
DNA: TGTGCCAGCAGCATCAGGGGCGGGACTGAAGCTTTCTTT

J: TRBJ2-1
V: TRBV4-1
D: TRBD1
size: NA
CDR3: CASSLRRDRVRDEQFF
DNA: TGCGCCAGCAGCCTCCGACGGGACAGGGTGAGGGATGAGCAGTTCTTC

J: TRBJ1-1
V: TRBV18
D: TRBD1
size: NA
CDR3: CASQTGEMNTEAFF
DNA: TGTGCCAGCCAAACAGGGGAAATGAACACTGAAGCTTTCTTT

J: TRBJ2-7
V: TRBV6-6
D: TRBD1
size: NA
CDR3: CASADGQGASYEQYF
DNA: TGTGCCAGCGCCGATGGACAGGGGGCGTCCTACGAGCAGTACTTC

J: TRBJ2-3
V: TRBV4-2
D: NA
size: once
CDR3: CASTLTVTDTQYF
DNA: TGTGCCAGCACCCTAACTGTTACAGATACGCAGTATTTT

J: TRBJ1-2
V: TRBV28
D: NA
size: NA
CDR3: CASSLSGPGYTF
DNA: TGTGCCAGCAGTTTATCAGGGCCCGGCTACACCTTC

J: TRBJ1-2
V: TRBV28
D: NA
size: once
CDR3: CASSFTRHRAFNYGYTF
DNA: TGTGCCAGCAGCTTTACACGCCACAGGGCCTTTAACTATGGCTACACCTTC

J: TRBJ1-1
V: TRBV29-1
D: TRBD1
size: NA
CDR3: CSGQGSRAEAFF
DNA: TGCAGCGGACAGGGTTCTCGGGCTGAAGCTTTCTTT

J: TRBJ2-1
V: TRBV25-1
D: NA
size: NA
CDR3: CASSTKTGDFYNEQFF
DNA: TGTGCCAGCAGCACCAAGACAGGCGACTTCTACAATGAGCAGTTCTTC

J: TRBJ2-2
V: TRBV27
D: NA
size: NA
CDR3: CASSLDLAGSAGELFF
DNA: TGTGCCAGCAGTTTAGATCTGGCAGGGTCCGCCGGGGAGCTGTTTTTT

J: TRBJ1-6
V: TRBV21-1
D: NA
size: NA
CDR3: CASSPARRPLHF
DNA: TGTGCCAGCAGCCCCGCCCGGAGACCCCTCCACTTT

J: TRBJ2-3
V: TRBV7-6
D: TRBD1
size: NA
CDR3: CASSTGGTDTQYF
DNA: TGTGCCAGCAGCACAGGGGGCACAGATACGCAGTATTTT

J: TRBJ2-1
V: TRBV10-2
D: TRBD2
size: NA
CDR3: CASSESVGGTHEQFF
DNA: TGCGCCAGCAGTGAGTCCGTGGGGGGGACCCATGAGCAGTTCTTC

J: TRBJ2-3
V: TRBV6-1
D: TRBD2
size: NA
CDR3: CASRPGTGGDTQYF
DNA: TGTGCCAGCAGACCCGGGACGGGAGGAGATACGCAGTATTTT

J: TRBJ2-7
V: TRBV28
D: NA
size: NA
CDR3: CASSLGGRQASYEQYF
DNA: TGTGCCAGCAGTTTAGGGGGGAGGCAGGCTTCCTACGAGCAGTACTTC

J: TRBJ1-1
V: TRBV5-1
D: NA
size: NA
CDR3: CASSPDTNTEAFF
DNA: TGCGCCAGCAGCCCGGACACGAACACTGAAGCTTTCTTT

J: TRBJ1-6
V: TRBV6-5
D: TRBD1
size: NA
CDR3: CASSLGQLSPLHF
DNA: TGTGCCAGCAGTTTGGGACAGTTGTCACCCCTCCACTTT